The 12 T cell receptor beta chains reported below all come from one sample, sequenced in a study of blood T cell repertoires in COVID-19 (TCRdb year 2020). Library creation used the immunoSEQ multiplex PCR assay. TCRdb re-hosts the immuneACCESS table, in-frame sequences only. Its copies lack some clones; in the studies checked, an unresolved V gene accounts for under half of them, and the cause for the rest is not known. This sample gives under 200,000 clones in total; approximately 84% of them show up just once. The ten largest clones capture 7% of the sample. The sequenced sample was PBMCs or T cells enriched from blood (not recorded which). These receptor sequences come from a woman aged 45-65 years who had recovered from COVID-19.

The CDR3 spells CASSEMRDIIQYF. CDR3 DNA: TGTGCCAGCAGTGAAATGAGGGATATAATTCAGTACTTC. The chain carries TRBV2 and TRBJ2-4; tentative D call: TRBD2 (5 bases). CDR3 length: 13 residues. Looked up from germline, CDR1 is SNHLY and CDR2 is FYNNEI. Trimming took off 2 bases at V and 10 bases at J, with 12 bases between the two ends.

The chain has TRBV18 and TRBJ1-4, with D possibly TRBD1 on 5 matching bases. Germline V gene lookup returns CDR1 KGHSH and CDR2 LQKENI. The CDR3 contains 14 residues. V shed 3 bases and J shed 0 bases, with 5 bases lying between them. The CDR3 sequence: CASSPTATNEKLFF. CDR3 bases: TGTGCCAGCTCACCGACAGCAACTAATGAAAAACTGTTTTTT. Together with reference TRBV18 and TRBJ1-4, the CDR3 gives the full variable domain: NAGVMQNPRHLVRRRGQEARLRCSPMKGHSHVYWYRQLPEEGLKFMVYLQKENIIDESGMPKERFSAEFPKEGPSILRIQQVVRGDSAAYFCASSPTATNEKLFFGSGTQLSVL.

This chain links TRBV7-9 with TRBJ1-1, with 7 nucleotides matching TRBD1. V lost 4 bases to trimming and J lost 6 bases; unmatched junction nucleotides: 8. The CDR3 length is 14 residues. CDR1 is SEHNR, CDR2 FQNEAQ, per germline (reference sequence). CDR3 coding DNA: TGTGCCAGCAGCTCTACAGGGGTCAGGTCTGAAGCTTTCTTT. Encoded protein: CASSSTGVRSEAFF.

The table lists this clone with a count of one. The V and J genes are TRBV28 and TRBJ1-3, with no clear D. Germline V gene data show CDR1 as MDHEN and CDR2 as SYDVKM. V lost 1 base, J lost 2 bases, and 9 bases lay in between. The CDR3 extends over 15 amino acids. CDR3 region: CASSLYGQAGNTIYF. The CDR3 nucleotides read TGTGCCAGCAGTTTATATGGGCAGGCTGGAAACACCATATATTTT.

V usage is TRBV12-3 or TRBV12-4 and J usage is TRBJ2-7; D is uncertain. The CDR3 extends over 13 amino acids. V was cut by 3 bases and J by 0 bases, with 6 bases left in between. CDR3 coding DNA: TGTGCCAGCAGTTTGAGAGACTCCTACGAGCAGTACTTC. It yields the protein CASSLRDSYEQYF.

This chain links TRBV6-5 with TRBJ1-2; TRBD1 matches at 9 bases. Germline V gene lookup returns CDR1 MNHEY and CDR2 SVGAGI. The V gene end was trimmed by 9 bases and the J gene end by 4 bases; junction bases not matched to a gene: 12. CDR3 size: 15 residues. CDR3 loop: CASTDTGTGIYGYTF. The CDR3 region has the DNA TGTGCCAGTACTGATACCGGGACAGGGATCTATGGCTACACCTTC.

On this clone itself: One end of the junction is discordant with germline, which a read error may explain. The chain links TRBV13 to TRBJ2-3, with TRBD2 as a possible D gene (6 bases). The germline CDR1 and CDR2 sequences are PRHDT and FYEKMQ (reference sequence). The CDR3 has 13 residues. CDR3 loop: CASSLAGVDTQYF. In DNA form, the CDR3 reads TGTGCCAGCAGCTTAGCGGGAGTAGATACACAGTATTTT.

The chain employs TRBV5-6 and TRBJ1-3, with D uncertain. V lost 2 bases to trimming and J lost 0 bases, with 9 bases between them. CDR3 length equals 15 residues. Germline CDR1 and CDR2: SGHDT and YYEEEE. The DNA for the CDR3 is TGTGCCAGCAGCTTAGGGAGCGACTCTGGAAACACCATATATTTT. It specifies CASSLGSDSGNTIYF.

This sequence joins TRBV10-3 and TRBJ2-5; D possibly corresponds to TRBD2 (6 bases). CDR1 is ENHRY and CDR2 is SYGVKD in the germline V gene. V was trimmed by 4 bases and J by 3 bases, leaving 9 bases between them. This CDR3 is built from 13 residues. The CDR3 spells CAISAGEEETQYF. In nucleotides, the CDR3 is TGTGCCATCAGTGCGGGGGAAGAAGAGACCCAGTACTTC.

This clone was observed a few times. The chain couples TRBV9 to TRBJ1-2; 10 nucleotides match TRBD1. The CDR3 has 14 amino acids. The ends lost 3 bases at V and 8 bases at J; junction bases unmatched: 7. The germline V gene encodes CDR1 SGDLS and CDR2 YYNGEE. CDR3 amino acids: CASSAGTGEIGYTF. The CDR3 coding sequence is TGTGCCAGCAGCGCAGGGACAGGGGAGATCGGCTACACCTTC.

The chain recombines TRBV5-4 with TRBJ2-7; TRBD1 is a possible D gene (5 bases). Between the trimmed V and J ends, which lost 5 bases and 0 bases, there was a span of 9 bases. Germline CDR1 reads SGHNT; CDR2 reads YYREEE (reference sequence). The length of the CDR3 is 13 residues. The CDR3 nucleotides read TGTGCCAGCAGTAAGACAGACTCCTACGAGCAGTACTTC. Translating gives CASSKTDSYEQYF. The full variable domain, in which reference TRBV5-4 and TRBJ2-7 provide the parts outside the CDR3, is ETGVTQSPTHLIKTRGQQVTLRCSSQSGHNTVSWYQQALGQGPQFIFQYYREEENGRGNFPPRFSGLQFPNYSSELNVNALELDDSALYLCASSKTDSYEQYFGPGTRLTVT.

This chain uses TRBV2 with TRBJ2-7; a weak D match, TRBD2 (5 bases). The CDR3 is 13 residues long. The V end was cut by 6 bases, the J end by 0 bases, with 9 bases between. CDR1 SNHLY and CDR2 FYNNEI come from the germline V gene. The DNA for the CDR3 is TGTGCCAGCAGATGGACTTTCTCCTACGAGCAGTACTTC. Translating it yields CASRWTFSYEQYF. The variable domain in full, with the rest retrieved from reference TRBV2 and TRBJ2-7, is EPEVTQTPSHQVTQMGQEVILRCVPISNHLYFYWYRQILGQKVEFLVSFYNNEISEKSEIFDDQFSVERPDGSNFTLKIRSTKLEDSAMYFCASRWTFSYEQYFGPGTRLTVT.